This paragraph reports one TCR beta chain. The antigen is not known. The data were taken from a study of T cells in Graves' hyperthyroidism and ophthalmopathy. Study-level results: Ophthalmopathy could be told apart from stable hyperthyroidism with a 13 V-J model.

Regions amplified from RNA transcripts were the TCR beta CDR3 regions. During a first-round RT-PCR of the TCR CDR3, the HTBI primer set was used. TCRdb used MiXCR to reprocess the multiplex PCR reads, holding one entry per CDR3 protein. This table holds more than 300,000 distinct CDR3 sequences, approximately 13% found once. Germline CDR1 and CDR2: SGHRS and YFSETQ. The CDR3 runs to 15 residues. V was clipped by 4 bases and J by 5 bases; unmatched bases: 6. This TCR came from a woman under 30 with Graves' hyperthyroidism. Specimen: blood. The rearrangement joins TRBV5-1 to TRBJ2-7, with 13 bases matching TRBD2. CDR3: CASSPRTSGSDEQYF. CDR3 nucleotide sequence: TGCGCCAGCAGCCCCAGGACTAGCGGGAGCGACGAGCAGTACTTC.